These 23 T cell receptor beta chains came from one sample sequenced in a study of CD8 T cells in Susac syndrome. With random hexamers, about 0.45 to 1 ug RNA was reverse transcribed. TCRdb passed the immunoSEQ multiplex PCR reads through MiXCR, listing each CDR3 protein once. In the table there are 95,000 to 150,000 distinct CDR3 sequences, 96% of which are singletons. The sequenced sample consisted of CD4+ T cells from PBMCs. The receptors were sampled from a human donor with Susac syndrome.

The chain carries TRBV7-9 and TRBJ1-1; 10 positions agree with TRBD1. The V and J ends lost 4 bases and 0 bases, in that order; junction bases with no gene match: 5. Germline CDR1 SEHNR, CDR2 FQNEAQ (reference sequence). CDR3 length: 16 amino acids. Written as DNA, the CDR3 is TGTGCCAGCAGCTCCCCGGACAGGGGGTTGAACACTGAAGCTTTCTTT. Its protein is CASSSPDRGLNTEAFF.

The V and J genes are TRBV11-2 and TRBJ2-7; 10 bases agree with TRBD1. J gave up 5 bases and V 5 bases, and 12 bases lay outside the gene matches. CDR3 length: 16 residues. Germline CDR1 reads SGHAT; CDR2 reads FQNNGV. The CDR3 spells CASSPRSSGTGDEQYF. DNA for the CDR3: TGTGCCAGCAGCCCTAGATCGTCCGGGACAGGGGACGAGCAGTACTTC.

The chain joins TRBV3-1 to TRBJ1-2; D might be TRBD1 (5 bases). CDR3 length equals 14 residues. V lost 4 bases to trimming and J lost 9 bases, with 18 bases between them. Germline CDR1 is LGHDT and CDR2 is YNNKEL (reference sequence). The CDR3 spells CASSPGPGLGSYTF. CDR3 in DNA: TGTGCCAGCAGCCCGGGGCCCGGCTTAGGGAGCTACACCTTC.

This sequence joins TRBV18 and TRBJ2-2; possibly TRBD2 for D (5 bases). The germline V gene encodes CDR1 KGHSH and CDR2 LQKENI. Trimming removed 4 bases from V and 3 bases from J, with 9 bases in between. This CDR3 is built from 14 residues. CDR3 DNA: TGTGCCAGCTCACGGGCACTAGACACCGGGGAGCTGTTTTTT. Amino acids: CASSRALDTGELFF.

The chain is built from TRBV3-1 and TRBJ2-1, with 13 bases identical to TRBD2. The CDR3 spans 17 residues. CDR1 and CDR2 (germline): LGHDT, YNNKEL (reference sequence). V lost 4 bases, J lost 0 bases, and 3 bases stayed unmatched. The CDR3 sequence is CASSRTSGSYSYNEQFF. For the CDR3, the DNA is TGTGCCAGCAGCCGGACTAGCGGGAGTTACTCCTACAATGAGCAGTTCTTC.

The chain employs TRBV5-1 and TRBJ1-1; perhaps TRBD1 as D (5 bases). Trimming took 0 bases from V and 4 from J, leaving 10 bases between them. CDR1 and CDR2 (germline): SGHRS, YFSETQ. This CDR3 is built from 14 residues. The CDR3 spells CASSLAGKGTEAFF. CDR3 bases: TGCGCCAGCAGCTTGGCAGGGAAGGGCACTGAAGCTTTCTTT.

This chain links TRBV20-1 with TRBJ2-5, with 7 bases fitting TRBD2. The trim removed 6 bases at V and 5 bases at J, leaving 15 bases unmatched. The germline V gene encodes CDR1 DFQATT and CDR2 SNEGSKA (reference sequence). The CDR3 extends over 15 amino acids. Here the CDR3 reads CSADEMGGRAETQYF. CDR3 sequence (DNA): TGCAGTGCCGATGAGATGGGGGGGAGAGCGGAGACCCAGTACTTC.

This clonotype has only one observation. The chain carries TRBV28 and TRBJ1-2; D may be TRBD1 (6 bases). The CDR3 covers 17 residues. Trimming left V 6 bases short and J 0 bases short, with 20 bases between. The germline gives CDR1 MDHEN, CDR2 SYDVKM. Written as DNA, the CDR3 is TGTGCCAGCAGGAAGACAGTACTAGGGGGGGCTAACTATGGCTACACCTTC. Translation: CASRKTVLGGANYGYTF.

The chain has TRBV20-1 and TRBJ2-1, with 10 bases identical to TRBD2. The CDR3 totals 15 residues. Trimming at V came to 2 bases and at J to 3 bases, leaving 4 bases not matched to a gene. Germline CDR1 reads DFQATT; CDR2 reads SNEGSKA (reference sequence). The CDR3 region is CSARPLAGDYNEQFF. In nucleotides, the CDR3 is TGCAGTGCTAGACCCCTAGCGGGGGACTACAATGAGCAGTTCTTC.

V usage is TRBV11-2 and J usage is TRBJ2-7, with a weak D call TRBD1 (5 bases). The CDR3 length is 15 residues. Trimming left V 5 bases short and J 0 bases short, with 14 bases between. The germline CDR1 and CDR2 sequences are SGHAT and FQNNGV. This CDR3 reads CASSPGAVSSYEQYF. The CDR3, as DNA: TGTGCCAGCAGCCCTGGGGCAGTGAGCTCCTACGAGCAGTACTTC.

This chain links TRBV20-1 with TRBJ1-1; 7 bases map to TRBD1. CDR1 and CDR2 (germline): DFQATT, SNEGSKA (reference sequence). After removal of 6 bases from V and 7 bases from J, the junction contained 14 bases not matched to a gene. This CDR3 is 14 amino acids long. The CDR3 nucleotides are TGCAGTGCACGGGACAGCGGGGGCAGAATTGAAGCTTTCTTT. It is translated as CSARDSGGRIEAFF.

The chain links TRBV20-1 to TRBJ2-7; D uncertain. Trimming took off 5 bases at V and 2 bases at J, with 10 bases between the two ends. This CDR3 region has 12 residues. From germline, CDR1 is DFQATT and CDR2 SNEGSKA (reference sequence). The CDR3 spells CSALRPPYEQYF. The CDR3 nucleotides read TGCAGTGCTCTCCGCCCCCCCTACGAGCAGTACTTC.

The CDR3 region is CAWSVFGYGYTF. The CDR3 bases are TGTGCCTGGAGTGTATTTGGCTATGGCTACACCTTC. J is TRBJ1-2 and V is TRBV30; no definite D call. CDR1 GTSNPN and CDR2 SVGIG come from the germline V gene (reference sequence). The CDR3 covers 12 residues. Between the trimmed V and J ends, which lost 0 bases and 4 bases, there was a span of 6 bases.

The J gene is TRBJ1-3, the V gene TRBV7-8; D is perhaps TRBD1 (6 bases). The V end lost 8 bases, the J end lost 0 bases, and 17 bases lay between the germline ends. The CDR3 has 16 amino acids. CDR1 is SGHVS, CDR2 FQNEAQ, per germline. The CDR3 nucleotides read TGTGCCAGCCGCCCCGGGGGCGCGAGCTCTGGAAACACCATATATTTT. It is translated as CASRPGGASSGNTIYF. Combining the CDR3 with reference TRBV7-8 and TRBJ1-3 gives the whole variable domain GAGVSQSPRYKVAKRGQDVALRCDPISGHVSLFWYQQALGQGPEFLTYFQNEAQLDKSGLPSDRFFAERPEGSVSTLKIQRTQQEDSAVYLCASRPGGASSGNTIYFGEGSWLTVV.

In this sample, this clonotype turned up once. The chain has TRBV19 and TRBJ2-1, with TRBD2 as a possible D gene (5 bases). Germline V gives CDR1 LNHDA, CDR2 SQIVND (reference sequence). V was shortened by 4 bases and J by 9 bases, with 13 bases between the two germline ends. The CDR3 is 13 amino acids. CDR3 in DNA: TGTGCCAGTAGTAGGGAAACTAGGATTGAGCAGTTCTTC. The encoded protein is CASSRETRIEQFF.

The chain is built from TRBV20-1 and TRBJ1-5; unclear D gene. The CDR3 contains 14 residues. Germline lookup yields CDR1 DFQATT and CDR2 SNEGSKA (reference sequence). Trimming pared 0 bases from V and 3 bases from J, leaving 9 bases between. The CDR3 reads CSARDPKANQPQHF. The CDR3 DNA reads TGCAGTGCTAGAGATCCCAAGGCCAATCAGCCCCAGCATTTT.

This clonotype was recorded once. The chain couples TRBV9 to TRBJ1-2; D remains unclear. V was clipped by 0 bases and J by 1 base, with 7 bases between them. This CDR3 is 14 amino acids long. Germline V lookup: CDR1 SGDLS, CDR2 YYNGEE. The CDR3 loop is CASSVEGYNYGYTF. CDR3 sequence (DNA): TGTGCCAGCAGCGTAGAAGGGTATAACTATGGCTACACCTTC.

The rearrangement links TRBV4-2 to TRBJ1-1, with D possibly matching TRBD1 (5 bases). Trimming removed 1 base at V and 9 bases at J, with 15 bases between. Looked up from germline, CDR1 is LGHNA and CDR2 is YNFKEQ. The CDR3 covers 14 residues. CDR3 sequence reads: CASSQGAGMVQAFF. The CDR3 DNA sequence: TGTGCCAGCAGCCAAGGAGCAGGGATGGTTCAAGCTTTCTTT.

The gene calls are TRBV4-1 and TRBJ2-7; the D gene is possibly TRBD2 (6 bases). Trimming left V 0 bases short and J 10 bases short, with 16 bases between. The CDR3 has 14 amino acids. The germline V gene encodes CDR1 MGHRA and CDR2 YSYEKL. CDR3 in amino acids: CASSQEVASDIQYF. Written as DNA, the CDR3 is TGCGCCAGCAGCCAAGAGGTGGCTAGCGATATACAGTACTTC.

This clonotype was seen a single time. The chain recombines TRBV28 with TRBJ2-5, with D maybe TRBD2 (6 bases). Germline V gene sequence: CDR1 MDHEN, CDR2 SYDVKM. The V end was cut by 8 bases, the J end by 5 bases, with 21 bases between. CDR3 length equals 15 residues. The CDR3 spells CASGKNGGGMETQYF. The CDR3 nucleotides read TGTGCCAGCGGAAAGAATGGGGGAGGTATGGAGACCCAGTACTTC.

This chain uses TRBV6-5 with TRBJ1-2; D uncertain. Trimming shortened V by 4 bases and J by 3 bases, and 6 bases separated the two germline ends. The CDR3 is 12 amino acids. Germline V gene data show CDR1 as MNHEY and CDR2 as SVGAGI. The CDR3, as DNA: TGTGCCAGCAGTTCCGGACACTATGGCTACACCTTC. The encoded protein is CASSSGHYGYTF.

The rearrangement uses TRBV29-1 and TRBJ1-1, with D unresolved. The CDR3 covers 12 residues. Germline CDR1 SQVTM, CDR2 ANQGSEA. The V and J ends lost 4 bases and 3 bases respectively, with 9 bases between them. This CDR3 is CSVVLWDTEAFF. DNA of the CDR3: TGCAGCGTTGTTTTGTGGGACACTGAAGCTTTCTTT.

This chain links TRBV5-4 with TRBJ2-7, with 10 bases matching TRBD1. CDR1 SGHNT and CDR2 YYREEE come from the germline V gene (reference sequence). The CDR3 consists of 13 residues. Trimming removed 3 bases from V and 5 bases from J; junction bases left unmatched: 2. CDR3 amino acids: CASSSTGGNEQYF. The DNA of the CDR3 is TGTGCCAGCAGCTCGACAGGGGGCAACGAGCAGTACTTC.